This is a list of T cell receptor beta chains from one sample in a study of T cells in localized non-small cell lung cancer. Here immunoSEQ multiplex PCR was the method, and the copy in TCRdb shows in-frame clones only, minus some. The sample has fewer than 45,000 clones; almost 90% are singletons. Sequencing was performed on peripheral blood, taken before any cancer treatment. These receptors came from a female donor of 60 years or more with stage I squamous cell lung carcinoma. Each CDR3 is given with its conserved first and last residue. The order of the fields is V gene, clone size, CDR3 protein. Size is stated for part of the rows, as once, few or many counts, or as a class when the clone is expanded.

V: TRBV5-4
size: .
CDR3: CASSWGSGTLLYEQYF

V: TRBV15
size: .
CDR3: CATSRGGLAGHQETQYF

V: TRBV7-3
size: few
CDR3: CASSQSIAGPLVNEQFF

V: TRBV7-2
size: .
CDR3: CASSLGHPAGRENGEQYF

V: TRBV6-5
size: .
CDR3: CASSQKRGGNYGYTF

V: TRBV7-9
size: few
CDR3: CASSFGDQPQHF

V: TRBV30
size: .
CDR3: CAWQRAGGREQYF

V: TRBV9
size: .
CDR3: CASSVVAGAYEQYF

V: TRBV28
size: few
CDR3: CASSLTGAPFYEQYF

V: TRBV7-9
size: .
CDR3: CASSNLRLLNYGYTF

V: TRBV18
size: few
CDR3: CASSPGLAGLSANTGELFF

V: TRBV5-1
size: .
CDR3: CASSPPVRQGPQYF

V: TRBV29-1
size: .
CDR3: CSVEDPSGTDTQYF

V: TRBV6-5
size: .
CDR3: CASSYSGRNNEQFF

V: TRBV10-2
size: .
CDR3: CASSEGGYEQYF

V: TRBV6-6
size: .
CDR3: CASSYQSTDTQYF

V: TRBV5-4
size: .
CDR3: CASSLRRETYEQYF

V: TRBV7-3
size: .
CDR3: CASSRGLGELFF

V: TRBV28
size: few
CDR3: CASMGGPTEAFF

V: TRBV18
size: .
CDR3: CASSPETASYEQYF

V: TRBV19
size: .
CDR3: CASGGQGVNEQFF

V: TRBV2
size: .
CDR3: CASSEALGGGETQYF

V: TRBV27
size: .
CDR3: CASSSLTGGTEAFF

V: TRBV7-6
size: once
CDR3: CASSLDGSALISTDTQYF

V: TRBV18
size: once
CDR3: CASSPQTGSMNTEAFF

V: TRBV21-1
size: .
CDR3: CARHRISGRAYEQYF

V: TRBV7-8
size: once
CDR3: CASSSYEKLFF

V: TRBV16
size: once
CDR3: CASSRTRDRRNNQPQHF

V: TRBV6-5
size: .
CDR3: CASSYWTQVNTGELFF

V: TRBV7-9
size: .
CDR3: CASSFSRLAGVGSDTQYF

V: TRBV6-5
size: .
CDR3: CASSRSQAYNEQFF

V: TRBV19
size: .
CDR3: CASSPSPRDTHNEQFF

V: TRBV5-5
size: .
CDR3: CASSLERGRADEQFF

V: TRBV5-6
size: .
CDR3: CASSRTQNIQYF

V: TRBV6-1
size: .
CDR3: CASSAGQSANVLTF

V: TRBV4-1
size: .
CDR3: CASSQGGAGSSNEKLFF

V: TRBV2
size: .
CDR3: CASSVAGGFTGELFF

V: TRBV4-2
size: .
CDR3: CASSQKAGAETQYF

V: TRBV5-5
size: .
CDR3: CASSLDARGNEQFF

V: TRBV13
size: .
CDR3: CASSVTTSGSIDEQFF

V: TRBV5-1
size: once
CDR3: CASNPTGLGNEKLFF

V: TRBV9
size: .
CDR3: CASSAGQGANTGELFF

V: TRBV18
size: .
CDR3: CASSPDGVNEQFF

V: TRBV7-9
size: .
CDR3: CASSLAGTKSYEQYF

V: TRBV19
size: .
CDR3: CASSSGAGETQYF

V: TRBV10-3
size: .
CDR3: CAISGPPGKVAYEQYF

V: TRBV30
size: .
CDR3: CAWRQPGQGLSWELFF

V: TRBV28
size: .
CDR3: CASSLRGQGNQPQHF

V: TRBV11-2
size: .
CDR3: CASSPNRDRIYGYTF

V: TRBV5-4
size: .
CDR3: CASSRQGAYGYTF

V: TRBV7-9
size: .
CDR3: CASSLDSLHSGNTIYF

V: TRBV9
size: .
CDR3: CASSVEGRGTSNEKLFF

V: TRBV6-4
size: .
CDR3: CASSDQRGIQYF

V: TRBV4-1
size: .
CDR3: CASTRAHFYPDEQFF

V: TRBV2
size: .
CDR3: CASRRGARGQPQHF

V: TRBV4-3
size: .
CDR3: CASSQDLGRPYGYTF

V: TRBV30
size: .
CDR3: CAWSVGTGRSGNTIYF

V: TRBV4-1
size: .
CDR3: CASSQASTPNEKLFF

V: TRBV7-2
size: .
CDR3: CASSFRGTGYNEQFF